The clone carrying this T cell receptor beta chain occurred a few times. Its antigen remains unknown. This entry comes from a study of blood T cells in healthy people across ages. Notes on the study in general: In long-lived donors, naive CD4+ cell counts and diversity exceeded those of aged donors. Roughly linear age-related decline in beta diversity appeared, significant by age 40.

From germline, CDR1 is SEHNR and CDR2 FQNEAQ (reference sequence). The CDR3 is made up of 15 amino acids. The J segment lost 6 bases and the V segment lost 1 base, leaving 8 bases of the junction unmatched. Through a sample-barcoded 5' primer and a J-beta primer mix, a second PCR was run for roughly 6 to 11 cycles. At least 2.5 million CDR3-containing paired-end reads were obtained per sample. TCRdb used MiXCR to reprocess the 5' RACE reads, holding one entry per CDR3 protein. The table has around 1,000,000 distinct CDR3 sequences, 30% to 40% seen once. Total RNA was extracted at no less than 6 micrograms per sample.

The sequenced material came from blood. The TCR comes from a man younger than 30 in good health. V and J are TRBV7-9 and TRBJ1-2, with 7 positions matching TRBD1. The CDR3 here is CASSLEGAVMNGYTF. As DNA, the CDR3 is TGTGCCAGCAGCTTAGAGGGGGCTGTCATGAATGGCTACACCTTC.